This T cell receptor (beta chain) was profiled in a study of neoadjuvant anti-PD-1 for oral cavity cancer. This clone was seen only a few times. Its cognate antigen is unknown. The sample's time point: after neoadjuvant nivolumab, at surgical resection. Patients had HPV-negative, locally advanced oral cavity squamous cell carcinoma. Study-level points and caveats: PBMC Gini-index clonality exceeded responders' in non-responders post-nivolumab. Treg/Th17 ratio rose with pretreatment blood and fell with post-treatment tumor TCRbeta clonality.

Profiling relied on immunoSEQ multiplex PCR, and the TCRdb table lists in-frame clones only, not all of them. The sample gives 7,500 to 10,000 clones, roughly two thirds of which show up once; about 4.5% is in the top ten. With 7 bases clipped from V and 6 bases from J, the junction kept 16 bases outside the gene matches. CDR1 is SGHAT and CDR2 is FQNNGV in the germline V gene. The CDR3 runs to 17 residues. Sequenced here: PBMCs, sampled after nivolumab (anti-PD-1) treatment. The sequence derives from a person between 40 and 85 years old with oral cavity squamous cell carcinoma. This chain joins TRBV11-2 and TRBJ1-2; 11 bases fit TRBD1. The CDR3 DNA reads as TGTGCCAGCACCCGTACCGGGACAGGGGGACCTAGTAATGGCTACACCTTC. It codes for CASTRTGTGGPSNGYTF.